The 18 T cell receptor beta chains given below trace back to one sample, sequenced in a study of T cell responses to AZD1222 COVID-19 vaccine (dated by TCRdb to about 2021). The sample's time point label, decoded: baseline before first vaccination. The library was built by means of the immunoSEQ multiplex PCR assay. In TCRdb, the immuneACCESS table is reduced to in-frame sequences with V and J assigned. These tables do not hold every clone; where another copy was compared, an unresolved V gene accounts for under half, and the others remain unexplained. The sample table shows 65,000 to 85,000 clones, and 70% to 90% are seen once. About 13% of the sample rests with the top ten. This specimen was peripheral blood, taken on day 0 of AZD1222 vaccination. These receptors originate from an adult in good health.

The chain employs TRBV11-2 and TRBJ2-6; D is undetermined. Germline CDR1 and CDR2: SGHAT and FQNNGV. The CDR3 loop spans 17 amino acids. V gave up 7 bases and J gave up 0 bases, with 16 bases separating them. The CDR3 region is CASISRQEHSGANVLTF. CDR3 sequence (DNA): TGTGCCAGCATATCTAGGCAGGAGCACTCTGGGGCCAACGTCCTGACTTTC.

This clone was counted only a few times. The rearrangement uses TRBV2 and TRBJ1-2; D gene unclear. Germline values: CDR1 SNHLY, CDR2 FYNNEI. The CDR3 covers 13 residues. V lost 4 bases, J lost 5 bases, and 11 bases lay in between. The CDR3 sequence is CASSATEYYGYTF. In nucleotides, the CDR3 is TGTGCCAGCAGTGCTACAGAATATTATGGCTACACCTTC.

The chain has TRBV6-2 or TRBV6-3 and TRBJ2-7; 13 bases fit TRBD2. CDR1 and CDR2 from the germline V gene are MNHEY and SVGEGT. The V and J ends lost 6 bases and 3 bases, in that order; junction bases with no gene match: 5. This CDR3 region has 15 residues. The CDR3 spells CASSPLAGGRYEQYF. CDR3 bases: TGTGCCAGCAGCCCACTAGCGGGGGGGCGCTACGAGCAGTACTTC.

The chain has TRBV6-2 or TRBV6-3 and TRBJ1-5; the D is unclear. The CDR3 has 13 residues. CDR1 and CDR2 from the germline V gene are MNHEY and SVGEGT. The V end lost 2 bases, the J end lost 7 bases, and 9 bases lay between the germline ends. The CDR3 coding sequence is TGTGCCAGCAGTTACGAAGGATTCCAGCCCCAGCATTTT. Its translation is CASSYEGFQPQHF.

The genes are TRBV6-5 and TRBJ1-2; D possibly corresponds to TRBD1 (6 bases). V gave up 0 bases and J gave up 4 bases, with 12 bases separating them. Germline CDR1 and CDR2: MNHEY and SVGAGI. The CDR3 consists of 15 residues. The CDR3 nucleotides read TGTGCCAGCAGTTACTCCTTCACAGGGACCTATGGCTACACCTTC. This encodes CASSYSFTGTYGYTF.

The chain combines TRBV10-3 with TRBJ1-2, with TRBD1 matching 9 bases. The J segment lost 1 base and the V segment lost 3 bases, leaving 9 bases of the junction unmatched. From germline, CDR1 is ENHRY and CDR2 SYGVKD. The CDR3 runs 17 residues. The CDR3 DNA reads TGTGCCATCAGTGATTGGGATGGGACAGGGAGTAACTATGGCTACACCTTC. This gives the protein CAISDWDGTGSNYGYTF.

This sequence joins TRBV11-1 and TRBJ2-3; possibly TRBD1 for D (6 bases). Germline CDR1 SGHAT, CDR2 FQDESV (reference sequence). This CDR3 is built from 16 residues. The germline V and J ends were trimmed by 0 bases and 1 base, with 11 bases remaining between them. CDR3: CASSLALRGGTDTQYF. The CDR3 nucleotides are TGTGCCAGCAGCTTAGCTCTCAGGGGCGGCACAGATACGCAGTATTTT.

The rearrangement links TRBV19 to TRBJ1-2; 7 bases map to TRBD1. V was clipped by 2 bases and J by 4 bases; unmatched bases: 7. Germline-derived CDR1 and CDR2 are LNHDA and SQIVND (reference sequence). This CDR3 contains 15 residues. CDR3 coding DNA: TGTGCCAGTAGTATAAAAAGTACAGGGGCCTATGGCTACACCTTC. This sequence encodes CASSIKSTGAYGYTF. The full variable domain, with the rest looked up from reference TRBV19 and TRBJ1-2, is DGGITQSPKYLFRKEGQNVTLSCEQNLNHDAMYWYRQDPGQGLRLIYYSQIVNDFQKGDIAEGYSVSREKKESFPLTVTSAQKNPTAFYLCASSIKSTGAYGYTFGSGTRLTVV.

This clone came up once. This chain links TRBV28 with TRBJ1-1; possibly TRBD1 for D (5 bases). Germline V lookup: CDR1 MDHEN, CDR2 SYDVKM. Trimming left V 10 bases short and J 10 bases short, with 19 bases between. The CDR3 has 12 amino acids. The CDR3 DNA reads as TGTGCCACCAAGGGGACGACAGTAAGAGCTTTCTTT. This translates into CATKGTTVRAFF.

The chain recombines TRBV29-1 with TRBJ1-2; D not certain. The CDR3 covers 15 residues. V lost 0 bases, J lost 1 base, and 12 bases lay in between. Germline CDR1 and CDR2: SQVTM and ANQGSEA. DNA for the CDR3: TGCAGCGTTGAAGATCTAGGCACAGATAACTATGGCTACACCTTC. As protein: CSVEDLGTDNYGYTF. The complete variable domain, with remaining parts taken from reference TRBV29-1 and TRBJ1-2, reads SAVISQKPSRDICQRGTSLTIQCQVDSQVTMMFWYRQQPGQSLTLIATANQGSEATYESGFVIDKFPISRPNLTFSTLTVSNMSPEDSSIYLCSVEDLGTDNYGYTFGSGTRLTVV.

The rearrangement links TRBV19 to TRBJ2-1; TRBD1 agrees at 12 bases. V was pared by 5 bases and J by 8 bases, with 16 bases of the junction left unmatched. Germline V gene sequence: CDR1 LNHDA, CDR2 SQIVND (reference sequence). CDR3 length equals 18 residues. CDR3 in amino acids: CASSYAGSGTGGMYEQFF. CDR3 nucleotide sequence: TGTGCCAGTAGTTACGCCGGCTCTGGGACAGGGGGCATGTATGAGCAGTTCTTC.

The V call is TRBV6-1, the J call TRBJ2-6; no reliable D call. V lost 1 base and J 0 bases, leaving 10 bases between the germline ends. Per germline, CDR1 MNHNS and CDR2 SASEGT. This CDR3 has 17 residues. The CDR3 bases are TGTGCCAGCAGTGAAGGGTTCGGAAGCTCTGGGGCCAACGTCCTGACTTTC. Encoded protein: CASSEGFGSSGANVLTF.

The chain couples TRBV14 to TRBJ2-7; D is unclear. Germline V lookup: CDR1 SGHDN, CDR2 FVKESK. The V end was cut by 4 bases, the J end by 3 bases, with 13 bases between. The CDR3 covers 14 residues. The CDR3 is CASSPVDFIYEQYF. CDR3 sequence (DNA): TGTGCCAGCAGCCCCGTGGATTTCATCTACGAGCAGTACTTC.

The V gene is TRBV7-2, the J gene TRBJ2-4; D is unresolved. CDR3 length: 15 amino acids. V shed 6 bases and J shed 2 bases, with 14 bases lying between them. Per the germline V gene, CDR1 is SGHTA and CDR2 is FQGNSA. The CDR3 loop is CASSSMGWSKNIQYF. The CDR3 coding sequence is TGTGCCAGCAGTTCCATGGGGTGGTCCAAAAACATTCAGTACTTC.

This rearrangement joins TRBV7-6 to TRBJ1-2; possible D gene TRBD1, 6 bases. The CDR3 is made up of 15 amino acids. CDR1 SGHVS and CDR2 FNYEAQ come from the germline V gene. The germline V and J ends were trimmed by 5 bases and 6 bases, with 19 bases remaining between them. CDR3 region: CASSERQGGLDGYTF. CDR3 bases: TGTGCCAGCAGCGAACGACAAGGGGGGTTGGATGGCTACACCTTC.

The chain couples TRBV2 to TRBJ1-2; TRBD1 aligns across 8 bases. CDR3 length: 14 amino acids. CDR1 SNHLY and CDR2 FYNNEI come from the germline V gene. V gave up 10 bases and J gave up 1 base; unmatched junction bases: 8. The CDR3 DNA is TGTGCCACCACGACGACAGGGGATAACTATGGCTACACCTTC. It is translated as CATTTTGDNYGYTF.

V usage is TRBV7-3 and J usage is TRBJ2-3; D might be TRBD2 (6 bases). The CDR3 sequence is 15 residues long. V lost 5 bases and J lost 0, with 12 bases in between. Germline V lookup: CDR1 SGHTA, CDR2 FQGTGA. The CDR3 protein is CASSDSSASTDTQYF. CDR3 in DNA: TGTGCCAGCAGCGACTCTAGCGCCAGCACAGATACGCAGTATTTT. The complete variable domain, with remaining parts taken from reference TRBV7-3 and TRBJ2-3, reads GAGVSQTPSNKVTEKGKYVELRCDPISGHTALYWYRQSLGQGPEFLIYFQGTGAADDSGLPNDRFFAVRPEGSVSTLKIQRTERGDSAVYLCASSDSSASTDTQYFGPGTRLTVL.

J is TRBJ1-2 and V is TRBV15; D gene ambiguous. V lost 0 bases and J 6 bases, leaving 11 bases between the germline ends. From germline, CDR1 is LNHNV and CDR2 YYDKDF (reference sequence). The length of the CDR3 is 14 residues. CDR3 nucleotides: TGTGCCACCAGCAGAGACCGGGCGAGCCATGGCTACACCTTC. Its translation is CATSRDRASHGYTF.